This TCR beta chain was retrieved from a study of blood T cell repertoires in COVID-19. TCRdb's copy holds only in-frame clones and misses some; the assay was immunoSEQ multiplex PCR. Of 470,000 or so clones in the sample, about 90% were seen once. The CDR3 extends over 15 amino acids. Germline CDR1 LNHDA, CDR2 SQIVND (reference sequence). V dropped 6 bases and J dropped 6; count of bases not matched to a gene: 8. The sequence was obtained from a young woman with acute COVID-19. This chain links TRBV19 with TRBJ2-2, with 9 nucleotides matching TRBD2. Sequencing was done on a sample of PBMCs or T cells enriched from blood (not recorded which). The CDR3 nucleotides read TGTGCCAGTAGAATATTAGCGGGAGAGGCCGGGGAGCTGTTTTTT. Protein sequence: CASRILAGEAGELFF.